This passage covers 8 T cell receptor beta chains from one sample sequenced in a study of cytomegalovirus exposure and HLA in healthy donors. PCR used 60 Vbeta primers and 13 Jbeta primers. Assay: immunoSEQ multiplex PCR; the TCRdb copy retains only in-frame clones and omits some. The table has around 200,000 clones, about 75% seen once. The specimen sequenced was PBMCs. The receptors were gathered from a male donor in good health and CMV-seronegative.

Written as DNA, the CDR3 is TGTGCCAGCAGCGTAGATGGGGCCATCTACGAGCAGTACTTC. Protein product: CASSVDGAIYEQYF. J is TRBJ2-7 and V is TRBV9; D is possibly TRBD1 (5 bases). The CDR3 totals 14 residues. Germline V gene sequence: CDR1 SGDLS, CDR2 YYNGEE. V lost 0 bases and J 3 bases, leaving 10 bases between the germline ends.

J is TRBJ1-1 and V is TRBV14; tentative D call: TRBD1 (5 bases). This CDR3 comprises 17 residues. The V and J ends lost 4 bases and 4 bases respectively, with 22 bases between them. CDR1 SGHDN and CDR2 FVKESK come from the germline V gene. CDR3 region: CASSPRGNGVGGTEAFF. CDR3 sequence (DNA): TGTGCCAGCAGCCCTCGGGGTAACGGGGTGGGGGGCACTGAAGCTTTCTTT. The entire variable domain, with the rest obtained from reference TRBV14 and TRBJ1-1, is as follows: EAGVTQFPSHSVIEKGQTVTLRCDPISGHDNLYWYRRVMGKEIKFLLHFVKESKQDESGMPNNRFLAERTGGTYSTLKVQPAELEDSGVYFCASSPRGNGVGGTEAFFGQGTRLTVV.

CDR3 in amino acids: CASSLYGTSDSHMNTEAFF. The CDR3 nucleotides read TGTGCCAGCAGTTTATATGGGACATCGGACTCCCATATGAACACTGAAGCTTTCTTT. V gene TRBV28 combines with J gene TRBJ1-1, with TRBD1 as a possible D gene (6 bases). V was cut by 1 base and J by 0 bases, with 21 bases left in between. This CDR3 comprises 19 residues. The germline CDR1 and CDR2 sequences are MDHEN and SYDVKM.

Comment on this clone: Germline and junction disagree at one end, which may indicate a read error. The J gene is TRBJ1-4, the V gene TRBV7-9; TRBD1 matches 7 bases. Germline V gene lookup returns CDR1 SEHNR and CDR2 FQNEAQ (reference sequence). The CDR3 has 14 amino acids. The CDR3 DNA sequence: TGTTCCAGCAGCTTTACAGGGGTGGAAGAAAAACTGTTTTTT. It translates to CSSSFTGVEEKLFF.

This clone was seen only a few times. The chain joins TRBV30 to TRBJ1-6; 8 nucleotides line up with TRBD1. The J segment lost 5 bases and the V segment lost 2 bases, leaving 5 bases of the junction unmatched. The CDR3 consists of 15 residues. In germline, CDR1 is GTSNPN, CDR2 SVGIG (reference sequence). The CDR3 sequence: CAWSRTGLDNSPLHF. Written as DNA, the CDR3 is TGTGCCTGGAGTCGGACAGGGCTCGATAATTCACCCCTCCACTTT.

The rearrangement joins TRBV7-2 to TRBJ2-7, with 10 bases fitting TRBD2. V shed 5 bases, J shed 0 bases, and the junction held 10 bases outside the gene matches. CDR1 is SGHTA, CDR2 FQGNSA, per germline. The CDR3 contains 17 residues. This CDR3 reads CASSASGVAGGSYEQYF. The CDR3 DNA is TGTGCCAGCAGCGCCAGTGGGGTAGCGGGGGGCTCCTACGAGCAGTACTTC.

The gene calls are TRBV5-8 and TRBJ2-5, with D tentatively TRBD1 (5 bases). The germline V and J ends were trimmed by 2 bases and 0 bases, with 14 bases remaining between them. Germline lookup yields CDR1 SGHTS and CDR2 YDEGEE. The CDR3 has 16 amino acids. CDR3: CASSFGSGLNQETQYF. CDR3 DNA: TGTGCCAGCAGCTTTGGCTCAGGGCTAAACCAAGAGACCCAGTACTTC.

This clone was counted between two and nine times. The J gene is TRBJ2-7, the V gene TRBV15; 9 bases line up with TRBD1. J gave up 6 bases and V 7 bases, and 10 bases lay outside the gene matches. The CDR3 is made up of 14 amino acids. Per germline, CDR1 LNHNV and CDR2 YYDKDF (reference sequence). The CDR3 spells CATKPLGQGSEQYF. The CDR3 nucleotides are TGTGCCACCAAACCGCTGGGACAGGGCTCCGAGCAGTACTTC.